A single sample is the source of the 11 T cell receptor beta chains below, sequenced in a study of shared clonotypes between healthy human individuals. The table came from immunoSEQ multiplex PCR; TCRdb's copy has only in-frame clones and leaves some out. The profile shows a few million clones, roughly 93% of them singletons. CD45RO-negative cells were positively selected for CCR7, leaving out terminally differentiated effector memory CD45RA+ cells. The specimen sequenced was naive CD8+ T cells from PBMCs. The receptors come from a man aged 18 to 29 in good health. Some clones in this sample may be carry-over from other donors' samples.

This chain uses TRBV27 with TRBJ2-1, with D tentatively TRBD1 (6 bases). The CDR3 sequence is 14 residues long. V was pared by 2 bases and J by 8 bases, with 13 bases between. CDR1 and CDR2 (germline): MNHEY, SMNVEV (reference sequence). CDR3 sequence: CASSLMGAPHEQFF. CDR3 DNA sequence: TGTGCCAGCAGTTTAATGGGGGCCCCCCATGAGCAGTTCTTC.

For this clone: The sample carries other DNA sequences with the same CDR3. DNA for the CDR3: TGTGCCAGCAGTGAAGGTCTGGCCCCGTACGAGCAGTACTTC. It is translated as CASSEGLAPYEQYF. This chain links TRBV6-1 with TRBJ2-7; D uncertain. The ends were cut back, 1 base at V and 4 bases at J, with 11 bases in the middle. Germline CDR1 and CDR2: MNHNS and SASEGT. CDR3 length: 14 residues.

The CDR3 DNA reads as TGTGCCAGCAGTTTTAGTGGGAGGGCCCACGAGCAGTACTTC. Encoded protein: CASSFSGRAHEQYF. The chain has TRBV27 and TRBJ2-7, with 7 bases fitting TRBD2. This CDR3 spans 14 amino acids. J gave up 5 bases and V 3 bases, and 7 bases lay outside the gene matches. From germline, CDR1 is MNHEY and CDR2 SMNVEV (reference sequence).

The rearrangement joins TRBV30 to TRBJ2-7, with 7 bases identical to TRBD1. This CDR3 has 15 residues. Germline CDR1 is GTSNPN and CDR2 is SVGIG (reference sequence). V trimming: 4 bases; J trimming: 2 bases; junction bases outside the gene matches: 11. This chain's CDR3 is CAWTSGQRMTYEQYF. In DNA, the CDR3 is TGTGCCTGGACCTCGGGACAGCGGATGACCTACGAGCAGTACTTC.

The chain combines TRBV14 with TRBJ1-1; D is unclear. The germline gives CDR1 SGHDN, CDR2 FVKESK. This CDR3 is 15 amino acids long. Trimming took 0 bases from V and 3 from J, leaving 11 bases between them. The CDR3 region is CASSQDPEGHTEAFF. The CDR3 coding sequence is TGTGCCAGCAGCCAAGATCCAGAAGGGCACACTGAAGCTTTCTTT.

V usage is TRBV28 and J usage is TRBJ2-7; unclear D gene. V dropped 6 bases and J dropped 0 bases, with 12 bases sitting between them. The germline gives CDR1 MDHEN, CDR2 SYDVKM. This CDR3 has 14 residues. The CDR3 loop is CASSLVEGSYEQYF. DNA of the CDR3: TGTGCCAGCAGCCTCGTGGAAGGCTCCTACGAGCAGTACTTC. The full variable domain, rest sourced from reference TRBV28 and TRBJ2-7, is DVKVTQSSRYLVKRTGEKVFLECVQDMDHENMFWYRQDPGLGLRLIYFSYDVKMKEKGDIPEGYSVSREKKERFSLILESASTNQTSMYLCASSLVEGSYEQYFGPGTRLTVT.

This sequence joins TRBV15 and TRBJ2-7; no definite D call. V was pared by 7 bases and J by 6 bases, with 22 bases between. Germline V gene lookup returns CDR1 LNHNV and CDR2 YYDKDF (reference sequence). The CDR3 has 15 residues. The CDR3 region is CATNPDGDQGSEQYF. In DNA, the CDR3 is TGTGCCACCAACCCCGACGGTGACCAAGGATCCGAGCAGTACTTC.

Comments on this clone: Other DNA sequences from this sample encode an identical CDR3 as well. The V and J genes are TRBV19 and TRBJ2-7; TRBD2 aligns across 12 bases. Germline V CDR1 and CDR2: LNHDA, SQIVND (reference sequence). With V trimmed by 3 bases and J by 6 bases, 3 bases remained unmatched. The CDR3 sequence is 14 residues long. CDR3 loop: CASSMTSGSREQYF. As DNA, the CDR3 is TGTGCCAGTAGTATGACTAGCGGGAGTCGCGAGCAGTACTTC.

The chain combines TRBV29-1 with TRBJ1-1; a possible D gene is TRBD1 (5 bases). The CDR3 has 14 amino acids. Trimming took off 7 bases at V and 0 bases at J, with 15 bases between the two ends. From germline, CDR1 is SQVTM and CDR2 ANQGSEA. CDR3: CSAIGAEMNTEAFF. The CDR3 nucleotides are TGCAGCGCCATCGGGGCGGAAATGAACACTGAAGCTTTCTTT.

The rearrangement joins TRBV19 to TRBJ1-5; tentative D call: TRBD1 (5 bases). The CDR3 sequence is 15 residues long. V lost 4 bases to trimming and J lost 4 bases, with 14 bases between them. Germline V gene data show CDR1 as LNHDA and CDR2 as SQIVND (reference sequence). CDR3: CASSTGTASNQPQHF. Written as DNA, the CDR3 is TGTGCCAGTAGTACGGGGACCGCCTCTAATCAGCCCCAGCATTTT.

This clone has just one count. This chain connects TRBV9 to TRBJ2-5, with D uncertain. V was shortened by 0 bases and J by 3 bases, with 12 bases between the two germline ends. The length of the CDR3 is 15 residues. Germline V gene data show CDR1 as SGDLS and CDR2 as YYNGEE. CDR3 nucleotide sequence: TGTGCCAGCAGCGTAGACGGCCGCACTAAAGAGACCCAGTACTTC. It codes for CASSVDGRTKETQYF. Full variable domain (outside the CDR3, taken from reference TRBV9 and TRBJ2-5): DSGVTQTPKHLITATGQRVTLRCSPRSGDLSVYWYQQSLDQGLQFLIQYYNGEERAKGNILERFSAQQFPDLHSELNLSSLELGDSALYFCASSVDGRTKETQYFGPGTRLLVL.